The sequence of this TCR beta chain was determined in a study of Graves' ophthalmopathy and Graves' hyperthyroidism. Findings of the study overall: Ophthalmopathy progression was predicted by the model at about 70% sensitivity and under 75% specificity.

Turning to this clonotype: Its target is unknown.

Beta-chain TCR CDR3 regions were amplified from RNA transcripts. The workflow started with a first-round RT-PCR run with HTBI primers and then moved on to a second-round multiplex PCR. Using its own MiXCR run on the multiplex PCR reads, TCRdb lists one record per CDR3 protein. The table records some 350,000 distinct CDR3 sequences, 17% of them present only once. The germline V gene encodes CDR1 SGHRS and CDR2 YFSETQ. The CDR3 consists of 16 residues. Trimming removed 1 base from V and 2 bases from J; junction bases left unmatched: 7. Hyperthyroidism counted as stable given no ophthalmopathy within 18 months of follow-up. Ineligible for inclusion were patients with other autoimmune diseases, uncontrolled infections, pregnancy or lactation. Clinical symptoms, serum thyroxine, TRAb, thyroid ultrasound and orbital computed tomography were relied on for diagnosis.

This sequence joins TRBV5-1 and TRBJ2-7; 9 positions agree with TRBD2. The TCR comes from an adult woman with stable Graves' hyperthyroidism. Specimen: peripheral blood. The CDR3 nucleotides are TGCGCCAGCAGCTTGCTAGGTCTAGCGGGACCCTACGAGCAGTACTTC. Its protein is CASSLLGLAGPYEQYF.